This is a list of T cell receptor beta chains from one sample in a study of PD-1 blockade in classical Hodgkin lymphoma. Libraries were prepared by immunoSEQ multiplex PCR; TCRdb keeps only in-frame clonotypes and omits some of them. The repertoire consists of more than 15,000 clones, with around 93% occurring once and the leading ten covering approximately 0.51%. Source material: CD4+ T cells from blood. All receptors derive from a human donor with classical Hodgkin lymphoma. Both conserved end residues are part of each CDR3. Fields, in order: clone size, V gene, CDR3 length, CDR3 protein. The listing skips clone size in some rows; elsewhere it reads once, few, many or a size class.

clone_size: .
v_call: TRBV7-9
cdr3_length: 15
cdr3_aa: CASSLRQGITDTQYF

clone_size: .
v_call: TRBV5-6
cdr3_length: 15
cdr3_aa: CASSVPGLDLDTQYF

clone_size: .
v_call: TRBV7-2
cdr3_length: 16
cdr3_aa: CASSSRQGGSGNTIYF

clone_size: .
v_call: TRBV28
cdr3_length: 15
cdr3_aa: CASSFGDRVTGELFF

clone_size: .
v_call: TRBV18
cdr3_length: 15
cdr3_aa: CASSGTGSPLGSYTF

clone_size: .
v_call: TRBV7-9
cdr3_length: 17
cdr3_aa: CASSRAGGFGPNEKLFF

clone_size: .
v_call: TRBV11-2
cdr3_length: 15
cdr3_aa: CASSLTPGGNTEAFF

clone_size: .
v_call: TRBV28
cdr3_length: 13
cdr3_aa: CASSVGQNYGYTF

clone_size: once
v_call: TRBV7-9
cdr3_length: 14
cdr3_aa: CASSLAGGPDEQFF

clone_size: .
v_call: TRBV11-2
cdr3_length: 14
cdr3_aa: CASSFSSAWPEAFF

clone_size: .
v_call: TRBV29-1
cdr3_length: 13
cdr3_aa: CSATGTGRNTIYF